This T cell receptor (beta chain) was sequenced in a study of blood T cell repertoires in COVID-19. Clones were read by immunoSEQ multiplex PCR, and TCRdb kept only the in-frame ones, dropping some. Of 55,000 to 90,000 clones listed, approximately 90% are singletons. CDR3 length: 14 amino acids. V lost 3 bases, J lost 6 bases, and 4 bases stayed unmatched. Germline CDR1 is SGHRS and CDR2 is YFSETQ. The sample taken for sequencing was peripheral blood. This receptor was obtained from a human donor in a cohort sampled during active COVID-19. The chain combines TRBV5-1 with TRBJ2-2, with TRBD1 matching over 8 bases. This chain's CDR3 is CASSSGQEAGELFF. The CDR3 DNA reads TGCGCCAGCAGCTCGGGACAGGAGGCCGGGGAGCTGTTTTTT.